Below, 28 T cell receptor beta chains from the same sample are listed, as sequenced in a study of PD-1 blockade in classical Hodgkin lymphoma. After autologous stem cell transplantation all patients relapsed, and prior brentuximab vedotin exposure differed between cohorts. Clones were sequenced by immunoSEQ multiplex PCR, and TCRdb holds only the in-frame ones, with some missing. The sample carries about 13,000 clones, around 90% recorded once. The source material was peripheral blood mononuclear cells (PBMCs), sampled at baseline. Receptors were obtained from a human donor with classical Hodgkin lymphoma.

This clone was recorded a few times. The CDR3 DNA follows: TGCGCCAGATCCCAATCCCTCACAGGGAACTATGGCTACACCTTC. This translates into CARSQSLTGNYGYTF. This chain links TRBV10-1 with TRBJ1-2; tentatively, D is TRBD1 (6 bases). With 9 bases removed from V and 2 bases from J, the gap between germline ends came to 19 bases. Per the germline V gene, CDR1 is WNHNN and CDR2 is SYGVQD (reference sequence). CDR3 length equals 15 residues.

The CDR3 protein is CASSLGTGLPEAFF. Written as DNA, the CDR3 is TGTGCCAGCAGCCTAGGGACAGGGTTGCCTGAAGCTTTCTTT. V usage is TRBV7-8 and J usage is TRBJ1-1, with TRBD1 matching over 9 bases. The J segment lost 6 bases and the V segment lost 5 bases, leaving 7 bases of the junction unmatched. The CDR3 extends over 14 amino acids. CDR1 is SGHVS and CDR2 is FQNEAQ in the germline V gene.

In this sample, this clone turned up a few times. The V and J genes are TRBV9 and TRBJ2-2; no definite D call. V was pared by 5 bases and J by 7 bases, with 9 bases between. The CDR3 extends over 12 amino acids. CDR1 and CDR2 (germline): SGDLS, YYNGEE. The CDR3 nucleotides read TGTGCCAGCAGTACGATGGGCGGGGAGCTGTTTTTT. It specifies CASSTMGGELFF.

This chain uses TRBV12-5 with TRBJ2-3; D may be TRBD2 (6 bases). Trimming stripped 5 bases from V and 0 bases from J, with 9 bases between. This CDR3 is built from 14 residues. From germline, CDR1 is LGHNT and CDR2 FRNRAP. In DNA, the CDR3 is TGTGCTAGTGGTGAAGGGACTAGCACAGATACGCAGTATTTT. Translating gives CASGEGTSTDTQYF. The full variable domain, with the rest looked up from reference TRBV12-5 and TRBJ2-3, is DARVTQTPRHKVTEMGQEVTMRCQPILGHNTVFWYRQTMMQGLELLAYFRNRAPLDDSGMPKDRFSAEMPDATLATLKIQPSEPRDSAVYFCASGEGTSTDTQYFGPGTRLTVL.

The chain uses TRBV10-1 and TRBJ2-5, with a tentative D call TRBD1 (5 bases). The germline CDR1 and CDR2 sequences are WNHNN and SYGVQD (reference sequence). This CDR3 has 13 amino acids. Trimming pared 8 bases from V and 1 base from J, leaving 11 bases between. This CDR3 reads CASQRQLQETQYF. CDR3 nucleotides: TGCGCCAGCCAAAGACAGCTCCAAGAGACCCAGTACTTC.

This clone appeared a single time. The chain joins TRBV11-2 to TRBJ2-3; a weak D match, TRBD1 (6 bases). From germline, CDR1 is SGHAT and CDR2 FQNNGV. This CDR3 comprises 14 residues. The V end lost 1 base, the J end lost 2 bases, and 7 bases lay between the germline ends. The CDR3 region has the DNA TGTGCCAGCAGCTTAGGACAGGTCACAGATACGCAGTATTTT. It codes for CASSLGQVTDTQYF.

This clone came up once. The chain uses TRBV11-2 and TRBJ1-5; D is possibly TRBD1 (5 bases). V gave up 0 bases and J gave up 6 bases, with 6 bases separating them. Per germline, CDR1 SGHAT and CDR2 FQNNGV. This CDR3 contains 13 residues. In nucleotides, the CDR3 is TGTGCCAGCAGCTTAGACAGGGCTCAGCCCCAGCATTTT. Amino acid sequence: CASSLDRAQPQHF.

The V and J genes are TRBV9 and TRBJ2-1; D possibly corresponds to TRBD2 (5 bases). V lost 3 bases, J lost 9 bases, and 13 bases lay in between. CDR3 length: 13 residues. Germline V gene lookup returns CDR1 SGDLS and CDR2 YYNGEE. Here the CDR3 DNA reads TGTGCCAGCAGCGGGTCTGGACTGACTGAGCAGTTCTTC. Translation: CASSGSGLTEQFF.

The chain is built from TRBV5-1 and TRBJ2-3, with 9 bases that match TRBD2. J was trimmed by 2 bases and V by 2 bases; bases with no gene match: 15. The CDR3 extends over 19 amino acids. Per the germline V gene, CDR1 is SGHRS and CDR2 is YFSETQ. This CDR3 is CASSLNRLAGPTNTDTQYF. The CDR3 DNA sequence: TGCGCCAGCAGCTTAAATCGGCTAGCGGGGCCCACCAACACAGATACGCAGTATTTT.

The genes are TRBV29-1 and TRBJ2-7; 12 bases are a match to TRBD1. Unmatched junction bases numbered 7, after V lost 7 bases and J lost 3 bases. The CDR3 has 14 amino acids. CDR1 and CDR2 (germline): SQVTM, ANQGSEA. CDR3 sequence reads: CSAGGTGGFYEQYF. The DNA for the CDR3 is TGCAGCGCTGGAGGGACAGGGGGCTTCTACGAGCAGTACTTC.

The chain uses TRBV30 and TRBJ2-3; maybe TRBD1 (5 bases). Germline V gene sequence: CDR1 GTSNPN, CDR2 SVGIG (reference sequence). The CDR3 has 12 amino acids. V was clipped by 3 bases and J by 5 bases, with 9 bases between them. The DNA of the CDR3 is TGTGCCTGGAGGACAGTGATAGATACGCAGTATTTT. Translated: CAWRTVIDTQYF.

The J gene is TRBJ2-1, the V gene TRBV10-2, with TRBD2 identical over 7 bases. Trimming cost V 8 bases and J 4 bases; bases outside gene matches: 5. Germline V CDR1 and CDR2: WSHSY, SAAADI. The CDR3 has 13 residues. The CDR3 loop reads CASSTGGYNEQFF. The CDR3 DNA is TGCGCCAGCTCGACCGGGGGGTACAATGAGCAGTTCTTC.

The gene calls are TRBV27 and TRBJ2-7; 8 bases line up with TRBD1. V shed 5 bases and J 4 bases; nucleotides not matched to a gene: 7. The germline CDR1 and CDR2 sequences are MNHEY and SMNVEV (reference sequence). The CDR3 totals 14 residues. The DNA of the CDR3 is TGTGCCAGCAGTCCCGGACAGGGCCCATACGAGCAGTACTTC. This gives the protein CASSPGQGPYEQYF.

The J gene is TRBJ1-2, the V gene TRBV9, with unresolved D. V lost 5 bases to trimming and J lost 0 bases, with 11 bases between them. The CDR3 has 14 amino acids. Looked up from germline, CDR1 is SGDLS and CDR2 is YYNGEE. CDR3 region: CASSSSGANYGYTF. CDR3 coding DNA: TGTGCCAGCAGTTCCTCCGGGGCTAACTATGGCTACACCTTC.

The V and J genes are TRBV5-1 and TRBJ1-2, with a weak D call TRBD1 (5 bases). V was shortened by 4 bases and J by 3 bases, with 13 bases between the two germline ends. The CDR3 totals 14 residues. CDR1 SGHRS and CDR2 YFSETQ come from the germline V gene. This CDR3 is CASSLPRADYGYTF. CDR3 nucleotides: TGCGCCAGCAGCCTTCCCAGGGCGGACTATGGCTACACCTTC.

This chain joins TRBV2 and TRBJ2-7; D is ambiguous. The CDR3 loop spans 11 amino acids. Germline values: CDR1 SNHLY, CDR2 FYNNEI. Trimming removed 3 bases from V and 6 bases from J, with 6 bases in between. CDR3 protein: CASSDAVEQYF. The CDR3 coding sequence is TGTGCCAGCAGTGACGCGGTCGAGCAGTACTTC.

The chain joins TRBV18 to TRBJ1-3; 10 bases map to TRBD1. The germline V gene has CDR1 KGHSH and CDR2 LQKENI. The CDR3 length is 15 residues. The ends lost 3 bases at V and 2 bases at J; junction bases unmatched: 1. As DNA, the CDR3 is TGTGCCAGCTCACCCGACAGGGGGCCTGGAAACACCATATATTTT. It translates to CASSPDRGPGNTIYF.

The V and J genes are TRBV11-2 and TRBJ2-7, with 7 bases lining up with TRBD2. The CDR3 sequence is 14 residues long. V lost 5 bases, J lost 1 base, and 5 bases stayed unmatched. Germline CDR1 reads SGHAT; CDR2 reads FQNNGV. The CDR3 region is CASSPPGGSYEQYF. The CDR3 region has the DNA TGTGCCAGCAGCCCGCCGGGGGGATCCTACGAGCAGTACTTC.

The chain uses TRBV5-1 and TRBJ1-3, with 10 bases lining up with TRBD1. This CDR3 comprises 15 residues. J gave up 2 bases and V 5 bases, and 4 bases lay outside the gene matches. Looked up from germline, CDR1 is SGHRS and CDR2 is YFSETQ. The CDR3 nucleotides read TGCGCCAGCAGGACAGGGGGCAAGGCTGGAAACACCATATATTTT. This sequence encodes CASRTGGKAGNTIYF.

This chain links TRBV2 with TRBJ1-6; 10 bases align to TRBD1. The V and J ends lost 5 bases and 5 bases, in that order; junction bases with no gene match: 9. Germline V CDR1 and CDR2: SNHLY, FYNNEI. There are 17 residues in the CDR3. CDR3 bases: TGTGCCAGCAGTCGACAGGGGGCGCCGGTCAATAATTCACCCCTCCACTTT. It codes for CASSRQGAPVNNSPLHF. Full variable domain (rest looked up from reference TRBV2 and TRBJ1-6): EPEVTQTPSHQVTQMGQEVILRCVPISNHLYFYWYRQILGQKVEFLVSFYNNEISEKSEIFDDQFSVERPDGSNFTLKIRSTKLEDSAMYFCASSRQGAPVNNSPLHFGNGTRLTVT.

As DNA, the CDR3 is TGTGCCAGCAGTTTAAAGGGATACGAGCAGTACTTC. It codes for CASSLKGYEQYF. This chain links TRBV28 with TRBJ2-7, with unresolved D. Germline-derived CDR1 and CDR2 are MDHEN and SYDVKM. Deletions cut 2 bases from V and 4 bases from J, with 6 bases between. This CDR3 has 12 amino acids.

This sequence joins TRBV28 and TRBJ1-3, with D possibly being TRBD1 (5 bases). CDR3 length equals 14 residues. V lost 2 bases, J lost 4 bases, and 9 bases lay in between. CDR1 and CDR2 from the germline V gene are MDHEN and SYDVKM. DNA of the CDR3: TGTGCCAGCAGTTTAGCAGGGAAGGGAAACACCATATATTTT. It specifies CASSLAGKGNTIYF.

J is TRBJ1-5 and V is TRBV13, with D tentatively TRBD1 (5 bases). The CDR3 is 14 residues long. Between the trimmed V and J ends, which lost 1 base and 3 bases, there was a span of 7 bases. CDR1 and CDR2 from the germline V gene are PRHDT and FYEKMQ (reference sequence). The CDR3 reads CASSLAGSNQPQHF. The CDR3 bases are TGTGCCAGCAGCTTAGCAGGGTCCAATCAGCCCCAGCATTTT.

The chain has TRBV5-1 and TRBJ1-5; tentative D call: TRBD1 (5 bases). Germline V gene data show CDR1 as SGHRS and CDR2 as YFSETQ. Trimming pared 0 bases from V and 6 bases from J, leaving 13 bases between. The CDR3 is 15 residues long. The CDR3 DNA reads as TGCGCCAGCAGCTTGGCAGCGGGGACTGGTCAGCCCCAGCATTTT. Protein: CASSLAAGTGQPQHF.

This chain connects TRBV6-5 to TRBJ2-5; tentatively, D is TRBD1 (7 bases). CDR1 and CDR2 (germline): MNHEY, SVGAGI. V was trimmed by 2 bases and J by 5 bases, leaving 12 bases between them. The CDR3 length is 14 residues. CDR3 protein: CASSYGPGGETQYF. The CDR3, as DNA: TGTGCCAGCAGTTACGGCCCAGGGGGGGAGACCCAGTACTTC.

The chain links TRBV7-8 to TRBJ1-1; 11 nucleotides line up with TRBD1. V trimming: 5 bases; J trimming: 2 bases; junction bases outside the gene matches: 19. This CDR3 comprises 20 residues. Germline CDR1 SGHVS, CDR2 FQNEAQ. The CDR3 bases are TGTGCCAGCAGCCCCCGGACAGGGGGCGGATTCCTTATTCCTAACACTGAAGCTTTCTTT. Its protein is CASSPRTGGGFLIPNTEAFF. The full variable domain, rest sourced from reference TRBV7-8 and TRBJ1-1, is GAGVSQSPRYKVAKRGQDVALRCDPISGHVSLFWYQQALGQGPEFLTYFQNEAQLDKSGLPSDRFFAERPEGSVSTLKIQRTQQEDSAVYLCASSPRTGGGFLIPNTEAFFGQGTRLTVV.

This clone was observed a few times. The gene calls are TRBV15 and TRBJ1-5, with TRBD1 matching over 10 bases. From germline, CDR1 is LNHNV and CDR2 YYDKDF (reference sequence). The CDR3 runs 14 residues. V dropped 5 bases and J dropped 7; count of bases not matched to a gene: 5. This CDR3 is CATSGTGDRQPQHF. CDR3 DNA: TGTGCCACCAGCGGGACAGGGGATAGGCAGCCCCAGCATTTT.

The V call is TRBV28, the J call TRBJ2-3; 9 bases align to TRBD2. The CDR3 has 14 amino acids. Germline CDR1 and CDR2: MDHEN and SYDVKM. Unmatched junction bases numbered 7, after V lost 7 bases and J lost 5 bases. The CDR3 spells CASKGGGVGDTQYF. CDR3 bases: TGTGCCAGCAAGGGCGGGGGGGTAGGAGATACGCAGTATTTT.